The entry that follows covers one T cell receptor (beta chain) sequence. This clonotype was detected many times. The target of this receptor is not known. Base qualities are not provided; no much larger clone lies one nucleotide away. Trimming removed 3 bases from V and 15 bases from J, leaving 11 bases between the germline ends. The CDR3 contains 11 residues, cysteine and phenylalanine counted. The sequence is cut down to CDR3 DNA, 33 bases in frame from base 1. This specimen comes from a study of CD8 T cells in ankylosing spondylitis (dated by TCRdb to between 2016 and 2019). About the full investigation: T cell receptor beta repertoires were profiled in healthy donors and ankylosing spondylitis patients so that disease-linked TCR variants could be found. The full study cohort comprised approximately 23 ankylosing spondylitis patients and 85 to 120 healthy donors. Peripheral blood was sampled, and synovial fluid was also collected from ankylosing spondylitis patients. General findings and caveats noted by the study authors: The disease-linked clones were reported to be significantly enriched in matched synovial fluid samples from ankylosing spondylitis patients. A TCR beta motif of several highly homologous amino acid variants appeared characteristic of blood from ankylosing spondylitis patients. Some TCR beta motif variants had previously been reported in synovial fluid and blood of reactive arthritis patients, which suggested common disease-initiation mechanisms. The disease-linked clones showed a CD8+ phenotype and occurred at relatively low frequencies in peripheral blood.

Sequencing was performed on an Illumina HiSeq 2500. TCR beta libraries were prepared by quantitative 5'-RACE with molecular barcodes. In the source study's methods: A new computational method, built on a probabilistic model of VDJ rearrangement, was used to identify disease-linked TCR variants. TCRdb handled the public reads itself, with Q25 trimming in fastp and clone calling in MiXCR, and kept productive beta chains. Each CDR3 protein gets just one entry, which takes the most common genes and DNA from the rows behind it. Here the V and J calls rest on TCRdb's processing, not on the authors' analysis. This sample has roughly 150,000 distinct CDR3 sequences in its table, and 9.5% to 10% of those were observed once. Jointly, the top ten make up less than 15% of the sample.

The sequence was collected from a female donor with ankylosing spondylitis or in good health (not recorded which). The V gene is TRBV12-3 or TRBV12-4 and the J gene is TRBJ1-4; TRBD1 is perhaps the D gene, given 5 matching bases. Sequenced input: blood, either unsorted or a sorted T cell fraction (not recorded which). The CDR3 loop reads CASSFGRQLFF. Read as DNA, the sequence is TGTGCCAGCAGTTTTGGGAGACAGTTGTTTTTT.